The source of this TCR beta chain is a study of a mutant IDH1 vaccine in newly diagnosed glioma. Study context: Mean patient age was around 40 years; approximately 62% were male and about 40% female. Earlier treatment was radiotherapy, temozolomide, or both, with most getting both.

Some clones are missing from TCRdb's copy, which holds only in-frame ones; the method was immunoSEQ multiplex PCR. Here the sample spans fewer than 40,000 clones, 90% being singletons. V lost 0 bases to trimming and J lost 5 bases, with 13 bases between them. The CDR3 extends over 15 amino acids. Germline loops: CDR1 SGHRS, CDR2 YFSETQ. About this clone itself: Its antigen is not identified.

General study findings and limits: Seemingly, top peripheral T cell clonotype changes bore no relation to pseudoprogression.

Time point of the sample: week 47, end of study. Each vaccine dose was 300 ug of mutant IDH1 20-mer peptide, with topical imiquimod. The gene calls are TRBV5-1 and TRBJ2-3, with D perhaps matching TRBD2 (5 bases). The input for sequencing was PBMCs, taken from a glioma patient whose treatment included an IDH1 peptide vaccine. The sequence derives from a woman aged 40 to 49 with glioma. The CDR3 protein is CASSLGGPSVDTQYF. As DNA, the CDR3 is TGCGCCAGCAGCTTGGGAGGGCCCTCGGTAGATACGCAGTATTTT. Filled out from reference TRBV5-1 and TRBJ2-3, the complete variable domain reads KAGVTQTPRYLIKTRGQQVTLSCSPISGHRSVSWYQQTPGQGLQFLFEYFSETQRNKGNFPGRFSGRQFSNSRSEMNVSTLELGDSALYLCASSLGGPSVDTQYFGPGTRLTVL.